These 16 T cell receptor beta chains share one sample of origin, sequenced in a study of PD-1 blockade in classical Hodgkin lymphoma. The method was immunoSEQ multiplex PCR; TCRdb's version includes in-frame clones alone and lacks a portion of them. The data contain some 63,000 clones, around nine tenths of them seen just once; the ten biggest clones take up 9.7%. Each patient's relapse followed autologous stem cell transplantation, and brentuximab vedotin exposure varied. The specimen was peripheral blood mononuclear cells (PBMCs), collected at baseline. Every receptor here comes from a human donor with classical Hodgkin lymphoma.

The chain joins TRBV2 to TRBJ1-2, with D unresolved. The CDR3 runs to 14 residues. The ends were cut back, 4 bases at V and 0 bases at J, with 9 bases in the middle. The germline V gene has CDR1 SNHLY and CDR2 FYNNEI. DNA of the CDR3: TGTGCCAGCAGTGGTACGGGAGCTAACTATGGCTACACCTTC. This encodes CASSGTGANYGYTF.

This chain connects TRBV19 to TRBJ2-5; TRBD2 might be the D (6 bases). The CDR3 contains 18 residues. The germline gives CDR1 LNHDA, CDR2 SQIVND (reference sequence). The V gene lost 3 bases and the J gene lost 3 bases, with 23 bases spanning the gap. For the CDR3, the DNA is TGTGCCAGTAGTATCGCCCCCACCCCGACCCGGGGGAAAGAGACCCAGTACTTC. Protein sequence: CASSIAPTPTRGKETQYF.

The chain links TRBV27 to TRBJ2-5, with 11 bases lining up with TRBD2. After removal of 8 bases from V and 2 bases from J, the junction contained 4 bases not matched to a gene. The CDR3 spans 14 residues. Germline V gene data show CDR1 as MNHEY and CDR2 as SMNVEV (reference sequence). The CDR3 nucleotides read TGTGCCAGCGCGACTAGCGGGATACAAGAGACCCAGTACTTC. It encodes CASATSGIQETQYF.

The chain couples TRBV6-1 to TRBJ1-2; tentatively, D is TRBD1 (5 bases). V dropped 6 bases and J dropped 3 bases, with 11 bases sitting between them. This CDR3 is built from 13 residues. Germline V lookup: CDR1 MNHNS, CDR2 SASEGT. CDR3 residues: CASSLGVYYGYTF. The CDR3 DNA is TGTGCCAGCAGCTTGGGGGTATACTATGGCTACACCTTC.

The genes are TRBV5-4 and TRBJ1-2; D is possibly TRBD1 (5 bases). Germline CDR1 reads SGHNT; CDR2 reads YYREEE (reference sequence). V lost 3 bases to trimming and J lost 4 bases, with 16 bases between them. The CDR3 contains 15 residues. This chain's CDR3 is CASSSGEGSGYGYTF. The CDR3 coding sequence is TGTGCCAGCAGCTCGGGGGAGGGGAGCGGCTATGGCTACACCTTC.

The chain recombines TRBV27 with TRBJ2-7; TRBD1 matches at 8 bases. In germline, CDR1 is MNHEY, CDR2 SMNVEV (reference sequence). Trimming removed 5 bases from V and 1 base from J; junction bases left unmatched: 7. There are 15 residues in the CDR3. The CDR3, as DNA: TGTGCCAGCAGTCCCCAGGGGGCCGGGTCCTACGAGCAGTACTTC. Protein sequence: CASSPQGAGSYEQYF.

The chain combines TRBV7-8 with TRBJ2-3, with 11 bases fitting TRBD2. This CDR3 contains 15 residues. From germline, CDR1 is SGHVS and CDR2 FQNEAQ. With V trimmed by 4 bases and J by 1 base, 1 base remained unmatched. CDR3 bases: TGTGCCAGCAGCTCACTAGCGGGGGGCACAGATACGCAGTATTTT. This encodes CASSSLAGGTDTQYF.

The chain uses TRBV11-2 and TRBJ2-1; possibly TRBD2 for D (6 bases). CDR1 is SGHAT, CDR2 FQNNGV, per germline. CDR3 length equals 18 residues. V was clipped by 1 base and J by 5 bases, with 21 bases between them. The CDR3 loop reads CASSLGGGGNPSNNEQFF. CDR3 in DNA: TGTGCCAGCAGCTTAGGTGGAGGAGGGAACCCCTCGAACAATGAGCAGTTCTTC. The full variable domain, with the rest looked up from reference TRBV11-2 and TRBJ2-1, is EAGVAQSPRYKIIEKRQSVAFWCNPISGHATLYWYQQILGQGPKLLIQFQNNGVVDDSQLPKDRFSAERLKGVDSTLKIQPAKLEDSAVYLCASSLGGGGNPSNNEQFFGPGTRLTVL.

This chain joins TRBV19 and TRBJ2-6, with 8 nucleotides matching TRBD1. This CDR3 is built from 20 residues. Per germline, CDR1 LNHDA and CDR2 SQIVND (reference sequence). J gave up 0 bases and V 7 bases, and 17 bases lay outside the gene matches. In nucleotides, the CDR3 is TGTGCCAGTACCGCTGCAGGGGGCATCCGAGGAAACTCTGGGGCCAACGTCCTGACTTTC. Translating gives CASTAAGGIRGNSGANVLTF.

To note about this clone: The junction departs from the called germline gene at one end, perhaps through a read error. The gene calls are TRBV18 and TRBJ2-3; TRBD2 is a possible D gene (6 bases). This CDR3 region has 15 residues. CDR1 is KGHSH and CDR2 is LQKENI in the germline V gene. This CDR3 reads CASSPRQLATDTQYF. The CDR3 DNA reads TGTGCCAGCTCTCCACGCCAACTAGCCACAGATACGCAGTATTTT.

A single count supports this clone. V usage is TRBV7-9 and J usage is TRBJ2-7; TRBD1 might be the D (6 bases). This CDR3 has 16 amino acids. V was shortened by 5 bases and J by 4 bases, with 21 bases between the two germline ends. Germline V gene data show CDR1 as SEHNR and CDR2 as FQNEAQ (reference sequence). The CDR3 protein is CASSPDSGTWGYEQYF. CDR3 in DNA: TGTGCCAGCAGCCCCGACTCCGGGACATGGGGATACGAGCAGTACTTC.

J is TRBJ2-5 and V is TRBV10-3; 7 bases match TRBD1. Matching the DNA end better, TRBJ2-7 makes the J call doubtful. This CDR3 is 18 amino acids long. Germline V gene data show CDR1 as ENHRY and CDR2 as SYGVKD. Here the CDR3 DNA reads TGTGCCATCAGTGAGACCTACCGAGGACAGGTCAGCTCCTACGAGCAGTACTTC. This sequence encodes CAISETYRGQVSSYEQYF.

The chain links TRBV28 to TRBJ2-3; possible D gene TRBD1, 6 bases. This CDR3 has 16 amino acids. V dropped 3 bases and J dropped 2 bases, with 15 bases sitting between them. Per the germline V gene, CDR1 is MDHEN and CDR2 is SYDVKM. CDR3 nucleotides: TGTGCCAGCAGTTTGGCCCCAGGGGCGGACACAGATACGCAGTATTTT. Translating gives CASSLAPGADTDTQYF.

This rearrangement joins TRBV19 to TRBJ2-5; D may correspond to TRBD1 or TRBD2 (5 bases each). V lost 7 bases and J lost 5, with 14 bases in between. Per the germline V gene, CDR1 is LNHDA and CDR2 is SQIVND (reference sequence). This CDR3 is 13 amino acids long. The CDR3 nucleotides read TGTGCCAGTAACTCGGGACCGCGGGAGACCCAGTACTTC. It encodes CASNSGPRETQYF.

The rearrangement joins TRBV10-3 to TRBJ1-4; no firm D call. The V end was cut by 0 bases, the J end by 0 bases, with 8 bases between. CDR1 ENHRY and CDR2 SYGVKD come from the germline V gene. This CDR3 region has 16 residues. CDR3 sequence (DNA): TGTGCCATCAGTGAGTCTGAGTTTGCAACTAATGAAAAACTGTTTTTT. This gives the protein CAISESEFATNEKLFF.

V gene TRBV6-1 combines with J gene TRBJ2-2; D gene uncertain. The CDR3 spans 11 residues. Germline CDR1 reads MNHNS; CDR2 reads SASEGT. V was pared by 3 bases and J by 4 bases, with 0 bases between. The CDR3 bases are TGTGCCAGCAGTGACACCGGGGAGCTGTTTTTT. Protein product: CASSDTGELFF.